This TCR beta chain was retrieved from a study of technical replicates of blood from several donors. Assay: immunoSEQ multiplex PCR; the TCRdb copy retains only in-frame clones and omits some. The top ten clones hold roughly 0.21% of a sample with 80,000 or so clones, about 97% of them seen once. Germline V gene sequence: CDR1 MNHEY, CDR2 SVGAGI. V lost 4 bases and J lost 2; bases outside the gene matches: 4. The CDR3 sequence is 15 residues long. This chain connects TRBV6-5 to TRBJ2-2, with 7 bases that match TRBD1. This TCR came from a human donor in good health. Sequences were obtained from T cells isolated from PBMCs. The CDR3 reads CASSSGTANTGELFF. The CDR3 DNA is TGTGCCAGCAGTTCCGGGACAGCTAACACCGGGGAGCTGTTTTTT.